These 25 T cell receptor beta chains were sequenced from one sample in a study of patients and donors after allogeneic stem cell transplantation. TCRdb re-called the RT-PCR reads through MiXCR, storing one row per CDR3 protein. This table has 390,000 or so distinct CDR3 sequences, roughly 17% appearing once. The specimen sequenced was blood, either unsorted or a sorted T cell fraction (not recorded which). The receptors were sampled from a human donor who was either an allogeneic HSCT recipient or a stem cell or donor lymphocyte infusion donor (not recorded which). It is not recorded whose cells these are; they may come from a transplant donor.

The rearrangement joins TRBV12-3 or TRBV12-4 to TRBJ2-2; 9 positions agree with TRBD2. V gave up 2 bases and J gave up 5 bases; unmatched junction bases: 6. There are 16 residues in the CDR3. The CDR3, as DNA: TGTGCCAGCAGTTTAAGTAGCGGGAGCGGGACCGGGGAGCTGTTTTTT. Amino acids: CASSLSSGSGTGELFF.

This clonotype was found a few times. The chain uses TRBV27 and TRBJ2-7; D unclear. The CDR3 has 14 amino acids. V was trimmed by 8 bases and J by 0 bases, leaving 14 bases between them. Germline CDR1 is MNHEY and CDR2 is SMNVEV (reference sequence). The CDR3 DNA reads as TGTGCCAGCCGGAAAGGGTTTAGCTCCTACGAGCAGTACTTC. Residues: CASRKGFSSYEQYF.

The J gene is TRBJ1-1, the V gene TRBV4-3; 9 bases are shared with TRBD1. The CDR3 is 15 amino acids. V shed 3 bases, J shed 5 bases, and the junction held 7 bases outside the gene matches. The V gene's germline CDR1 is LGHNA and CDR2 YSLEER. The CDR3 sequence: CASSQGQGWGTEAFF. The CDR3, as DNA: TGCGCCAGCAGCCAGGGACAGGGTTGGGGGACTGAAGCTTTCTTT.

There are a few counts of this clonotype. The V gene is TRBV7-3, the J gene TRBJ1-5; D remains ambiguous. Germline V gene sequence: CDR1 SGHTA, CDR2 FQGTGA. Trimming removed 6 bases from V and 4 bases from J, with 10 bases in between. The CDR3 has 13 amino acids. The DNA for the CDR3 is TGTGCCAGCAGTTACACCGGGAATCAGCCCCAGCATTTT. Residues: CASSYTGNQPQHF.

The chain combines TRBV27 with TRBJ2-5; 8 nucleotides agree with TRBD1. The CDR3 spans 15 residues. Per germline, CDR1 MNHEY and CDR2 SMNVEV (reference sequence). The ends lost 1 base at V and 0 bases at J; junction bases unmatched: 1. The CDR3 reads CASSLLDRDQETQYF. The CDR3 DNA sequence: TGTGCCAGCAGTTTATTGGACAGGGACCAAGAGACCCAGTACTTC.

The rearrangement joins TRBV19 to TRBJ1-2; a possible D gene is TRBD1 (6 bases). Trimming took off 7 bases at V and 0 bases at J, with 12 bases between the two ends. This CDR3 region has 14 residues. CDR1 LNHDA and CDR2 SQIVND come from the germline V gene (reference sequence). CDR3 in amino acids: CASINRASNYGYTF. The CDR3 DNA sequence: TGTGCCAGTATCAACAGGGCATCTAACTATGGCTACACCTTC.

The chain links TRBV28 to TRBJ1-2; D not certain. The CDR3 runs to 13 residues. With 6 bases removed from V and 5 bases from J, the gap between germline ends came to 13 bases. Per germline, CDR1 MDHEN and CDR2 SYDVKM. CDR3 bases: TGTGCCAGCAGACTAGCCTCGGGTTATGGCTACACCTTC. Amino acids: CASRLASGYGYTF.

The J gene is TRBJ1-1, the V gene TRBV18; 9 bases are a match to TRBD1. With 4 bases clipped from V and 3 bases from J, the junction kept 9 bases outside the gene matches. CDR3 length: 16 amino acids. From germline, CDR1 is KGHSH and CDR2 LQKENI. CDR3: CASSHRGLGYDTEAFF. Here the CDR3 DNA reads TGTGCCAGCTCACACAGGGGGCTCGGGTACGACACTGAAGCTTTCTTT.

The chain employs TRBV6-1 and TRBJ2-7; TRBD2 agrees at 13 bases. In germline, CDR1 is MNHNS, CDR2 SASEGT. This CDR3 has 15 residues. Trimming removed 6 bases from V and 4 bases from J; junction bases left unmatched: 6. In DNA, the CDR3 is TGTGCCAGCAGCGAGGGACTAGCGGGAAATTACGAGCAGTACTTC. Its protein is CASSEGLAGNYEQYF.

There are a few counts of this clonotype. The chain couples TRBV20-1 to TRBJ2-7; possibly TRBD1 or TRBD2 for D (6 bases each). The ends were cut back, 7 bases at V and 1 base at J, with 14 bases in the middle. Germline CDR1 reads DFQATT; CDR2 reads SNEGSKA (reference sequence). The CDR3 runs 13 residues. CDR3 sequence reads: CSEGGRLSYEQYF. The CDR3 nucleotides are TGCAGTGAGGGGGGCAGGCTTTCCTACGAGCAGTACTTC.

This clonotype was observed a few times. With a much larger clone just one base away, this may be a read error. The chain couples TRBV5-1 to TRBJ2-2; TRBD1 agrees at 8 bases. The V segment lost 0 bases and the J segment 4 bases; nucleotides outside the gene matches: 2. CDR1 is SGHRS, CDR2 YFSETQ, per germline. CDR3 length: 15 amino acids. The CDR3 DNA sequence: TGCGCCAGCAGCTTGGGACAGGGGAGCACCGGGGAGCTGTTTTTT. Protein: CASSLGQGSTGELFF.

The chain is built from TRBV10-3 and TRBJ2-5; 8 bases agree with TRBD1. V lost 2 bases and J lost 5; bases outside the gene matches: 4. The CDR3 has 14 residues. CDR1 is ENHRY, CDR2 SYGVKD, per germline. CDR3 protein: CAISEGQGSETQYF. DNA for the CDR3: TGTGCCATCAGTGAGGGACAGGGATCGGAGACCCAGTACTTC.

This clonotype came up a few times. The rearrangement uses TRBV27 and TRBJ2-1, with TRBD2 matching over 11 bases. V shed 3 bases and J 6 bases; nucleotides not matched to a gene: 13. CDR3 length equals 18 residues. CDR1 and CDR2 (germline): MNHEY, SMNVEV (reference sequence). As DNA, the CDR3 is TGTGCCAGCAGTTTTTTACCCACCGGGACTAGCGGAGCCAATGAGCAGTTCTTC. It encodes CASSFLPTGTSGANEQFF.

This clonotype has more than one count but fewer than ten. This sequence joins TRBV24-1 and TRBJ2-6; tentatively, D is TRBD2 (5 bases). CDR1 and CDR2 from the germline V gene are KGHDR and SFDVKD. This CDR3 comprises 19 residues. V gave up 3 bases and J gave up 2 bases, with 19 bases separating them. CDR3 DNA sequence: TGTGCCACCAGTGATGCAGGACTGACGAGGAGCCCTGGGGCCAACGTCCTGACTTTC. Encoded protein: CATSDAGLTRSPGANVLTF.

This clonotype was found a few times. V and J are TRBV4-2 and TRBJ2-5, with 8 bases that match TRBD2. This CDR3 has 15 residues. CDR1 is LGHNA and CDR2 is YNFKEQ in the germline V gene. V trimming: 1 base; J trimming: 4 bases; junction bases outside the gene matches: 5. The CDR3 loop is CASSQGTGGVETQYF. CDR3 nucleotides: TGTGCCAGCAGCCAAGGAACCGGGGGGGTAGAGACCCAGTACTTC.

The chain has TRBV5-1 and TRBJ2-7, with 7 bases identical to TRBD1. The CDR3 has 14 amino acids. Looked up from germline, CDR1 is SGHRS and CDR2 is YFSETQ. Trimming removed 7 bases from V and 0 bases from J; junction bases left unmatched: 7. CDR3 in amino acids: CASRSGTVSYEQYF. The CDR3, as DNA: TGCGCCAGCCGCTCCGGGACAGTCTCCTACGAGCAGTACTTC.

J is TRBJ2-1 and V is TRBV5-6, with 7 bases identical to TRBD1. The germline gives CDR1 SGHDT, CDR2 YYEEEE. There are 17 residues in the CDR3. Germline trimming cut 0 bases from V and 5 bases from J; bases unmatched to any gene: 11. The CDR3 coding sequence is TGTGCCAGCAGCTTGGAACATAACAGGGGCGAAAACAATGAGCAGTTCTTC. Amino acids: CASSLEHNRGENNEQFF.

This clonotype has just a few counts. The chain is built from TRBV2 and TRBJ2-2; 7 nucleotides agree with TRBD2. Germline V lookup: CDR1 SNHLY, CDR2 FYNNEI. CDR3 length equals 14 residues. The V gene end was trimmed by 10 bases and the J gene end by 4 bases; junction bases not matched to a gene: 9. CDR3: CATKGRGGTGELFF. CDR3 DNA: TGTGCCACCAAGGGGAGGGGAGGCACCGGGGAGCTGTTTTTT.

This clonotype came up a few times. The chain recombines TRBV24-1 with TRBJ2-5; 10 positions agree with TRBD1. V dropped 12 bases and J dropped 3; count of bases not matched to a gene: 9. CDR1 is KGHDR, CDR2 SFDVKD, per germline. This CDR3 is 14 amino acids long. The chain's CDR3 is CASAGTGAEETQYF. CDR3 coding DNA: TGTGCCTCTGCCGGGACAGGGGCCGAAGAGACCCAGTACTTC.

The chain carries TRBV7-8 and TRBJ1-2; 11 bases are shared with TRBD1. Germline V gene data show CDR1 as SGHVS and CDR2 as FQNEAQ. The junction had 6 bases not matched to a gene; V was cut back by 4 bases and J by 8 bases. This CDR3 region has 14 residues. CDR3 bases: TGTGCCAGCAGCTGGGGGGACAGGGGGGACGGCTACACCTTC. Protein: CASSWGDRGDGYTF.

CDR3 sequence (DNA): TGTGCCACCAGCAGGCCGGGACAGGGGGTTTCCTATAATTCACCCCTCCACTTT. It yields the protein CATSRPGQGVSYNSPLHF. The V call is TRBV15, the J call TRBJ1-6, with 11 bases lining up with TRBD1. Germline-derived CDR1 and CDR2 are LNHNV and YYDKDF (reference sequence). The CDR3 runs 18 residues. The J segment lost 1 base and the V segment lost 3 bases, leaving 5 bases of the junction unmatched.

In this sample, this clonotype turned up a few times. The chain combines TRBV27 with TRBJ1-2, with TRBD1 identical over 8 bases. Unmatched junction bases numbered 4, after V lost 2 bases and J lost 8 bases. CDR1 is MNHEY and CDR2 is SMNVEV in the germline V gene (reference sequence). The CDR3 runs to 13 residues. The CDR3 loop reads CASSLPTGEGYTF. The DNA for the CDR3 is TGTGCCAGCAGTTTACCGACAGGGGAAGGCTACACCTTC.

This chain joins TRBV5-1 and TRBJ1-4; D gene uncertain. The germline V and J ends were trimmed by 4 bases and 8 bases, with 18 bases remaining between them. This CDR3 spans 15 amino acids. Germline V gene sequence: CDR1 SGHRS, CDR2 YFSETQ. The CDR3 bases are TGCGCCAGCAGCCCTTCGGACCCCGGACGGGAAAAACTGTTTTTT. Protein: CASSPSDPGREKLFF.

This clonotype has a handful of counts. The chain recombines TRBV9 with TRBJ1-1; D is unclear. This CDR3 has 12 residues. Deletions cut 3 bases from V and 0 bases from J, with 3 bases between. The germline CDR1 and CDR2 sequences are SGDLS and YYNGEE. The CDR3 reads CASSGLNTEAFF. Here the CDR3 DNA reads TGTGCCAGCAGCGGACTGAACACTGAAGCTTTCTTT.

This clonotype was picked up a small number of times. The V gene is TRBV12-5, the J gene TRBJ1-2, with 7 bases that match TRBD1. The V and J ends lost 5 bases and 2 bases, in that order; junction bases with no gene match: 14. CDR3 length: 17 residues. Looked up from germline, CDR1 is LGHNT and CDR2 is FRNRAP. In DNA form, the CDR3 reads TGTGCTAGTGGTCTCGAAACCCATGCACAGGGGAACTATGGCTACACCTTC. Residues: CASGLETHAQGNYGYTF.